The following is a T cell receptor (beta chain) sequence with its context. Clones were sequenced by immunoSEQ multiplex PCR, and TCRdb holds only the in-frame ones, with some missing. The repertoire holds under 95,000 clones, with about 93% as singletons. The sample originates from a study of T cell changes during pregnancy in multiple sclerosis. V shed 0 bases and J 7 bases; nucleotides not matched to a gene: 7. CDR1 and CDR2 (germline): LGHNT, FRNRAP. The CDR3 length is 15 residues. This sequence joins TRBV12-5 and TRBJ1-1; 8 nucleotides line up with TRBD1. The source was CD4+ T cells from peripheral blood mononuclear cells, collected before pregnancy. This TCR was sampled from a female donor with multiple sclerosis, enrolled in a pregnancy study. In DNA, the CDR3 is TGTGCTAGTGGTTTGGTTGTAACAGGGGGAGGTGAAGCTTTCTTT. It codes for CASGLVVTGGGEAFF.